This TCR beta chain originates from a study of cytomegalovirus exposure and HLA in healthy donors. Findings and limits, study-wide: Later work associated over 15,000 TCR beta sequences with HLA alleles at 0.05 false discovery rate.

Note on this clone: The antigen remains unidentified.

The PCR used 60 Vbeta and 13 Jbeta primers. Profiled with immunoSEQ multiplex PCR; TCRdb holds only in-frame clones, not every one. The repertoire table contains 75,000 to 85,000 clones. V was shortened by 6 bases and J by 6 bases, with 16 bases between the two germline ends. The CDR3 runs to 13 residues. The germline gives CDR1 SGHRS, CDR2 YFSETQ. The TCR comes from a young man in good health and CMV-seropositive. The sample taken for sequencing was PBMCs. The gene calls are TRBV5-1 and TRBJ2-7; a weak D match, TRBD2 (5 bases). CDR3 amino acids: CASNDEPGSEQYF. CDR3 bases: TGCGCCAGCAATGACGAGCCGGGGTCCGAGCAGTACTTC.